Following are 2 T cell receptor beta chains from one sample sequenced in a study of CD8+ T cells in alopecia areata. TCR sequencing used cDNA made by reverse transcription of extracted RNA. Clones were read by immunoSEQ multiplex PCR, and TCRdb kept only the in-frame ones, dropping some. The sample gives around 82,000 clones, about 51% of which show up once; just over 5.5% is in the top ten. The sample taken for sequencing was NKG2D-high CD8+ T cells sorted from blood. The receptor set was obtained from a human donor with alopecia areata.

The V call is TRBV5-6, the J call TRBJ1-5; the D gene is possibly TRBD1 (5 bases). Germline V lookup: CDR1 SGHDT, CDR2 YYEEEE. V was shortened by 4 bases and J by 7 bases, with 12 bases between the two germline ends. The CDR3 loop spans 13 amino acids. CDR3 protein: CASSVGTRQPQHF. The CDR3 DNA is TGTGCCAGCAGCGTAGGGACGAGGCAGCCCCAGCATTTT.

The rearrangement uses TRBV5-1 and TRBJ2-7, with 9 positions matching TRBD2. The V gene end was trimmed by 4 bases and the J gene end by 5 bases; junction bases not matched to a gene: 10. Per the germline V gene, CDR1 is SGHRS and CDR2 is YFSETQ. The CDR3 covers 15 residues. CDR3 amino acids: CASSPTSGGKDEQYF. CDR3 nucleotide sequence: TGCGCCAGCAGCCCAACGAGCGGGGGGAAAGACGAGCAGTACTTC.